The 26 T cell receptor beta chains presented below share a single source sample, sequenced in a study of post-analysis software for immune sequencing data. Study-wide results and caveats: Relative to controls, patients had roughly five TRBV segments at higher frequency, with TRBV5-6, TRBV5-1 and TRBV20-1 among these.

Each TCR beta cDNA library carried unique molecular identifiers. TCRdb used MiXCR to reprocess the PCR reads, holding one entry per CDR3 protein. The table includes about 560,000 distinct CDR3 sequences, 44% detected once. No antigens are known for them. The specimen was blood. The receptor source for this set is a girl aged 10-17 years with multiple sclerosis.

The chain recombines TRBV3-1 with TRBJ2-1; D may be TRBD1 (6 bases). V lost 4 bases and J 3 bases, leaving 13 bases between the germline ends. The CDR3 is 15 residues long. The germline V gene encodes CDR1 LGHDT and CDR2 YNNKEL (reference sequence). The CDR3 bases are TGTGCCAGCAGCCCAAGAGGGGGACACTACAATGAGCAGTTCTTC. Its translation: CASSPRGGHYNEQFF.

This sequence joins TRBV2 and TRBJ2-3, with a possible D match to TRBD1 (5 bases). The CDR3 length is 16 residues. Trimming left V 0 bases short and J 2 bases short, with 12 bases between. Germline V gene data show CDR1 as SNHLY and CDR2 as FYNNEI. The CDR3 sequence is CASSEAETDITDTQYF. The CDR3 region has the DNA TGTGCCAGCAGTGAAGCAGAGACAGATATCACAGATACGCAGTATTTT.

This clonotype was observed a handful of times. The V and J genes are TRBV12-3 or TRBV12-4 and TRBJ2-5; a possible D gene is TRBD2 (5 bases). The J call is in doubt because the DNA end fits TRBJ2-7 better. The CDR3 spans 12 residues. CDR3 loop: CASTSEGYEQYF. As DNA, the CDR3 is TGTGCCAGCACCTCTGAGGGCTACGAGCAGTACTTC.

The table lists this clonotype with a few counts. The chain combines TRBV20-1 with TRBJ1-2, with D possibly matching TRBD1 (6 bases). The CDR3 is 13 amino acids. Germline values: CDR1 DFQATT, CDR2 SNEGSKA (reference sequence). V lost 3 bases, J lost 4 bases, and 12 bases lay in between. CDR3 sequence: CSASPGQFYGYTF. The CDR3, as DNA: TGCAGTGCTAGCCCCGGACAGTTCTATGGCTACACCTTC.

This clonotype was counted only a few times. The J gene is TRBJ2-1, the V gene TRBV5-6; possible D gene TRBD2, 5 bases. Trimming took off 4 bases at V and 8 bases at J, with 19 bases between the two ends. The CDR3 is made up of 15 amino acids. The germline CDR1 and CDR2 sequences are SGHDT and YYEEEE. This CDR3 is CASSRQGSGRDEQFF. The CDR3, as DNA: TGTGCCAGCAGCCGGCAAGGGAGCGGACGAGATGAGCAGTTCTTC.

The chain recombines TRBV10-3 with TRBJ1-2, with TRBD1 matching 8 bases. There are 19 residues in the CDR3. J gave up 5 bases and V 0 bases, and 17 bases lay outside the gene matches. The V gene's germline CDR1 is ENHRY and CDR2 SYGVKD. The CDR3 DNA is TGTGCCATCAGTGAGTCCTCAATCTTGACAGGGGCCAAACGATATGGCTACACCTTC. This encodes CAISESSILTGAKRYGYTF.

Here the CDR3 DNA reads TGTGCCAGCAACAAACGGCCCGGGCCCCAGCATTTT. Translated: CASNKRPGPQHF. The rearrangement joins TRBV12-3 or TRBV12-4 to TRBJ1-5; D call uncertain. This CDR3 is 12 amino acids long. Trimming left V 7 bases short and J 9 bases short, with 13 bases between.

This clonotype has only one observation. Mismatch with germline at one junction end may stem from a read error. V is TRBV7-8 and J is TRBJ2-7; D tentatively fits TRBD1 or TRBD2 (5 bases each). This CDR3 contains 14 residues. Germline CDR1 and CDR2: SGHVS and FQNEAQ. The CDR3 region is CVSSPGRVAYEQYF. The CDR3 bases are TGTGTCAGCAGCCCGGGGCGGGTGGCCTACGAGCAGTACTTC.

This chain joins TRBV5-1 and TRBJ2-3; D gene ambiguous. The CDR3 covers 13 residues. Trimming removed 3 bases at V and 1 base at J, with 6 bases between. Germline CDR1 and CDR2: SGHRS and YFSETQ. DNA of the CDR3: TGCGCCAGCAGCTGGGTGCGCACAGATACGCAGTATTTT. As protein: CASSWVRTDTQYF.

This clonotype was recorded a few times. The chain couples TRBV12-3 or TRBV12-4 to TRBJ1-4, with D possibly being TRBD1 (6 bases). Trimming took 3 bases from V and 7 from J, leaving 12 bases between them. The CDR3 spans 14 residues. CDR3 coding DNA: TGTGCCAGCAGTTTCAGGGGTGGGAGTGAAAAACTGTTTTTT. It yields the protein CASSFRGGSEKLFF.

This clonotype was found a few times. The rearrangement uses TRBV10-3 and TRBJ1-2, with D possibly matching TRBD1 (6 bases). Trimming removed 5 bases from V and 6 bases from J, with 25 bases in between. Looked up from germline, CDR1 is ENHRY and CDR2 is SYGVKD. The CDR3 length is 17 residues. The chain's CDR3 is CAISPSPGQEVKDGYTF. Written as DNA, the CDR3 is TGTGCCATCAGTCCCAGTCCGGGACAAGAGGTAAAGGATGGCTACACCTTC.

Of note for this clonotype: A junction end diverges from the germline sequence, so it may reflect a read error. This chain joins TRBV3-1 and TRBJ2-1; D may correspond to TRBD1 or TRBD2 (5 bases each). This CDR3 has 13 residues. Germline CDR1 reads LGHDT; CDR2 reads YNNKEL (reference sequence). CDR3: CASRGPGWGEQFF. Written as DNA, the CDR3 is TGTGCCAGCCGGGGCCCTGGATGGGGTGAGCAGTTTTTC.

This clonotype has just one count. DNA of the CDR3: TGCGCCAGCAGTGAGACCAATTCCCGGAGGTTCTTC. Its protein is CASSETNSRRFF. V gene TRBV10-1 combines with J gene TRBJ2-1; D is ambiguous. The CDR3 totals 12 residues. Germline V gene lookup returns CDR1 WNHNN and CDR2 SYGVQD (reference sequence). With 2 bases removed from V and 15 bases from J, the gap between germline ends came to 14 bases.

Here the CDR3 reads CASRERPSSYEQYF. Here the CDR3 DNA reads TGTGCCAGCCGGGAGCGCCCGAGCTCCTACGAGCAGTACTTC. This rearrangement joins TRBV27 to TRBJ2-7; weak D call: TRBD2 (6 bases). Germline CDR1 MNHEY, CDR2 SMNVEV (reference sequence). This CDR3 is 14 amino acids long. Trimming stripped 8 bases from V and 0 bases from J, with 14 bases between.

The V call is TRBV25-1, the J call TRBJ1-2; TRBD1 agrees at 10 bases. V gave up 5 bases and J gave up 0 bases; unmatched junction bases: 12. There are 18 residues in the CDR3. Germline-derived CDR1 and CDR2 are MGHDK and SYGVNS. CDR3: CASSNVGSGQGTNYGYTF. In DNA form, the CDR3 reads TGTGCCAGCAGTAACGTGGGGTCGGGACAGGGGACTAACTATGGCTACACCTTC.

The chain uses TRBV7-9 and TRBJ2-7; possible D gene TRBD2, 5 bases. Germline V gene data show CDR1 as SEHNR and CDR2 as FQNEAQ (reference sequence). The CDR3 sequence is 12 residues long. Trimming took 5 bases from V and 6 from J, leaving 11 bases between them. The CDR3 DNA reads as TGTGCCAGCAGCGCCGGGAAACGCGAGCAGTACTTC. Translating gives CASSAGKREQYF.

This clonotype was picked up a small number of times. The CDR3 DNA is TGCGCCAGCAGCACCGGAAGGGGACTAGCGGGGCGCAATGAGCAGTTCTTC. It yields the protein CASSTGRGLAGRNEQFF. The rearrangement joins TRBV5-1 to TRBJ2-1, with 13 bases fitting TRBD2. CDR3 length: 17 residues. Losses at the gene ends were 4 bases for V and 6 bases for J; bases not matched to a gene: 10. The germline V gene encodes CDR1 SGHRS and CDR2 YFSETQ.

Only a few counts were recorded for this clonotype. V and J are TRBV4-1 and TRBJ2-1; 13 bases match TRBD2. Germline V CDR1 and CDR2: MGHRA, YSYEKL. V trimming: 5 bases; J trimming: 6 bases; junction bases outside the gene matches: 4. The CDR3 is 15 residues long. CDR3 amino acids: CASSGWTSGSNEQFF. CDR3 DNA sequence: TGCGCCAGCAGCGGCTGGACTAGCGGGAGCAATGAGCAGTTCTTC.

This clonotype has just a few counts. The J gene is TRBJ1-2, the V gene TRBV20-1; D perhaps matches TRBD1 (6 bases). The CDR3 length is 14 residues. CDR1 DFQATT and CDR2 SNEGSKA come from the germline V gene (reference sequence). V dropped 3 bases and J dropped 4 bases, with 15 bases sitting between them. CDR3 sequence: CSARTDGGAYGYTF. In DNA form, the CDR3 reads TGCAGTGCTAGGACAGATGGGGGCGCCTATGGCTACACCTTC.

This clonotype was counted many times. The chain combines TRBV10-1 with TRBJ2-1, with D perhaps matching TRBD2 (5 bases). Germline V gives CDR1 WNHNN, CDR2 SYGVQD (reference sequence). The germline V and J ends were trimmed by 3 bases and 10 bases, with 10 bases remaining between them. The CDR3 is 12 amino acids. CDR3 DNA sequence: TGCGCCAGCAGTGAAGGCCGAGGGGAGCAGTTCTTC. It codes for CASSEGRGEQFF.

This clonotype is a singleton in its sample. The chain joins TRBV6-5 to TRBJ1-2; the match to TRBD1 covers 8 bases. The CDR3 contains 13 residues. The V gene's germline CDR1 is MNHEY and CDR2 SVGAGI. The J segment lost 4 bases and the V segment lost 6 bases, leaving 4 bases of the junction unmatched. The CDR3 region is CASSQQGVYGYTF. DNA of the CDR3: TGTGCCAGCAGCCAACAGGGGGTCTATGGCTACACCTTC.

There are a few counts of this clonotype. The V gene is TRBV9, the J gene TRBJ1-2; the match to TRBD1 covers 12 bases. CDR3 size: 14 residues. The germline gives CDR1 SGDLS, CDR2 YYNGEE. The V gene end was trimmed by 2 bases and the J gene end by 5 bases; junction bases not matched to a gene: 1. DNA for the CDR3: TGTGCCAGCAGCGTGGGACAGGGGGCATATGGCTACACCTTC. Amino acid sequence: CASSVGQGAYGYTF.

The gene calls are TRBV2 and TRBJ2-3; possibly TRBD2 for D (7 bases). Trimming stripped 5 bases from V and 2 bases from J, with 14 bases between. CDR1 and CDR2 (germline): SNHLY, FYNNEI. CDR3 length: 15 residues. CDR3 coding DNA: TGTGCCAGCAGTATCGGGGGGCTCTACACAGATACGCAGTATTTT. Its protein product is CASSIGGLYTDTQYF.

J is TRBJ2-1 and V is TRBV20-1; D gene unclear. The CDR3 extends over 14 amino acids. V lost 0 bases, J lost 4 bases, and 10 bases lay in between. Germline V gives CDR1 DFQATT, CDR2 SNEGSKA (reference sequence). The CDR3 bases are TGCAGTGCTAGAGATCCCGGGCTATACAATGAGCAGTTCTTC. It encodes CSARDPGLYNEQFF.

This clonotype was recorded only once. This rearrangement joins TRBV20-1 to TRBJ2-5; no definite D call. The CDR3 sequence is 12 residues long. V lost 2 bases to trimming and J lost 2 bases, with 6 bases between them. CDR1 is DFQATT, CDR2 SNEGSKA, per germline (reference sequence). The CDR3 coding sequence is TGCAGTGCTAGACCCGGACAAGAGACCCAGTACTTC. It encodes CSARPGQETQYF.

The genes are TRBV5-6 and TRBJ2-1; 8 nucleotides agree with TRBD1. This CDR3 is built from 13 residues. V lost 7 bases, J lost 6 bases, and 6 bases stayed unmatched. The V gene's germline CDR1 is SGHDT and CDR2 YYEEEE. CDR3 residues: CASGQGYGNEQFF. The DNA for the CDR3 is TGTGCCAGCGGACAGGGATACGGCAATGAGCAGTTCTTC.